This T cell receptor beta chain was documented in a study of OX40 agonist ivuxolimab in advanced cancers. Study-wide background: Three patients, one with hepatocellular carcinoma and two with cutaneous melanoma, responded partially.

Profiling relied on immunoSEQ multiplex PCR, and the TCRdb table lists in-frame clones only, not all of them. The table has roughly 65,000 clones, roughly 91% seen once. The study's findings and limits: Expanded clones belonging to CD8+ T cells outnumbered, on average, those of CD4+.

About this clone: Antigen: not known.

Sequencing used CD4+ or CD8+ T cells sorted from blood, obtained in a trial of the OX40 agonist ivuxolimab. The TCR was taken from an adult with an advanced solid tumor such as melanoma, head and neck, liver or kidney cancer.

CDR3 bases: TGTGCCAGTAGACGGAGCGGGGGGGGTCAAGAGACCCAGTACTTC. Protein sequence: CASRRSGGGQETQYF. The chain couples TRBV19 to TRBJ2-5; 10 positions match TRBD2. With 6 bases clipped from V and 2 bases from J, the junction kept 6 bases outside the gene matches. Germline V gives CDR1 LNHDA, CDR2 SQIVND (reference sequence). The CDR3 is made up of 15 amino acids.